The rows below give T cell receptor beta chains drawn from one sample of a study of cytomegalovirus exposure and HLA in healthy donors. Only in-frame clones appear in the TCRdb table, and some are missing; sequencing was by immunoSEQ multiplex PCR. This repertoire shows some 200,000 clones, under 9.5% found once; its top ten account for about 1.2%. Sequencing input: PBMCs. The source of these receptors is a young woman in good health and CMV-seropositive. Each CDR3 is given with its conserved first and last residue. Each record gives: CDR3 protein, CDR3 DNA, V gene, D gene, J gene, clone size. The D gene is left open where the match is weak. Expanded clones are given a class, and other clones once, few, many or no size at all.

CDR3: CASSLQGFIGYTF
DNA: TGTGCCAGCAGCTTACAGGGGTTTATAGGCTACACCTTC
V: TRBV6-5
D: TRBD1
J: TRBJ1-2
size: -

CDR3: CASSILTSGRDGQTQYF
DNA: TGTGCCAGTAGTATTTTGACTAGCGGGAGGGACGGGCAGACCCAGTACTTC
V: TRBV19
D: TRBD2
J: TRBJ2-5
size: few

CDR3: CASSMGRGPYGYTF
DNA: TGTGCCAGTAGTATGGGCAGGGGCCCCTATGGCTACACCTTC
V: TRBV19
D: -
J: TRBJ1-2
size: -

CDR3: CASSQDPTANTIYF
DNA: TGCGCCAGCAGCCAAGACCCTACCGCTAACACCATATATTTT
V: TRBV4-1
D: -
J: TRBJ1-3
size: -

CDR3: CAWSSGGGLQFF
DNA: TGTGCCTGGAGTAGTGGGGGAGGGCTACAGTTCTTC
V: TRBV30
D: TRBD2
J: TRBJ2-1
size: few

CDR3: CASSLEYFVGRGNTGELFF
DNA: TGTGCCAGCAGCTTAGAATATTTCGTCGGACGGGGGAACACCGGGGAGCTGTTTTTT
V: TRBV11-2
D: -
J: TRBJ2-2
size: few

CDR3: CASTSDPGKPQHF
DNA: TGTGCCAGCACCTCGGACCCGGGGAAGCCCCAGCATTTT
V: TRBV11-2
D: -
J: TRBJ1-5
size: few

CDR3: CASSASGGAGYNEQFF
DNA: TGTGCCAGCAGCGCATCTGGGGGGGCGGGCTACAATGAGCAGTTCTTC
V: TRBV4-2
D: -
J: TRBJ2-1
size: few

CDR3: CASSPKGTVSYEQYF
DNA: TGTGCCAGCAGCCCGAAAGGGACAGTCTCCTACGAGCAGTACTTC
V: TRBV11-2
D: TRBD1
J: TRBJ2-7
size: -

CDR3: CASSLERDTEAFF
DNA: TGTGCCAGCAGCTTAGAACGAGACACTGAAGCTTTCTTT
V: TRBV11-2
D: -
J: TRBJ1-1
size: few

CDR3: CASSLYYGANVLTF
DNA: TGTGCCAGCAGTTTATATTATGGGGCCAACGTCCTGACTTTC
V: TRBV27
D: -
J: TRBJ2-6
size: -

CDR3: CASSLGMGEQYF
DNA: TGTGCCAGCAGTTTAGGAATGGGCGAGCAGTACTTC
V: TRBV6-5
D: -
J: TRBJ2-7
size: -

CDR3: CASSLKREGNKNEQFF
DNA: TGCGCCAGCAGTCTAAAGCGGGAGGGCAATAAGAATGAGCAGTTCTTC
V: TRBV5-1
D: TRBD2
J: TRBJ2-1
size: many

CDR3: CASSPTSYEQYF
DNA: TGTGCCAGCTCACCAACTTCCTACGAGCAGTACTTC
V: TRBV18
D: -
J: TRBJ2-7
size: -

CDR3: CASSNHPGTEAFF
DNA: TGCGCCAGCAGCAACCACCCCGGGACAGAAGCTTTCTTT
V: TRBV5-1
D: -
J: TRBJ1-1
size: -

CDR3: CSVAYLALLDYEQYF
DNA: TGCAGCGTCGCCTACCTAGCACTGCTCGACTACGAGCAGTACTTC
V: TRBV29-1
D: -
J: TRBJ2-7
size: few

CDR3: CASSAGTPLGEQYF
DNA: TGCGCCAGCAGTGCCGGGACACCTTTGGGGGAGCAGTACTTC
V: TRBV10-1
D: -
J: TRBJ2-7
size: few

CDR3: CASSLTGTRNTGELFF
DNA: TGTGCCAGCAGCTTAACCGGGACTAGGAACACCGGGGAGCTGTTTTTT
V: TRBV7-2
D: TRBD2
J: TRBJ2-2
size: few

CDR3: CASSESRVSNQPQNF
DNA: TGTGCCAGCAGTGAGTCCAGGGTAAGCAATCAGCCCCAGAATTTT
V: TRBV2
D: -
J: TRBJ1-5
size: few

CDR3: CASTKGDRGEEQYF
DNA: TGTGCCAGCACGAAAGGGGACAGGGGGGAAGAGCAGTACTTC
V: TRBV27
D: TRBD1
J: TRBJ2-7
size: -

CDR3: CASSSRASLRGEQFF
DNA: TGTGCCAGCAGTTCCCGGGCCTCCTTACGGGGTGAGCAGTTCTTC
V: TRBV27
D: -
J: TRBJ2-1
size: few

CDR3: CASSPYYEAFF
DNA: TGTGCCAGCAGCCCCTACTATGAAGCTTTCTTT
V: TRBV11-2
D: -
J: TRBJ1-1
size: few

CDR3: CASSPGQGVSYEQYF
DNA: TGTGCCAGTTCCCCGGGACAGGGGGTGTCCTACGAGCAGTACTTC
V: TRBV6-4
D: TRBD1
J: TRBJ2-7
size: few

CDR3: CASSRDRRYGYTF
DNA: TGCGCCAGCAGCCGGGACAGGCGGTATGGCTACACCTTC
V: TRBV4-1
D: TRBD1
J: TRBJ1-2
size: -

CDR3: CASLGLEVRWTGELFF
DNA: TGTGCCAGCCTGGGACTAGAGGTTCGATGGACCGGGGAGCTGTTTTTT
V: TRBV2
D: TRBD2
J: TRBJ2-2
size: -

CDR3: CASSWPGLALTDEQFF
DNA: TGCGCCAGCAGCTGGCCAGGACTAGCCTTGACCGATGAGCAGTTCTTC
V: TRBV5-1
D: TRBD2
J: TRBJ2-1
size: -

CDR3: CASSRTGVSPGELFF
DNA: TGTGCCAGCAGCCGGACAGGGGTTTCTCCCGGGGAGCTGTTTTTT
V: TRBV7-6
D: TRBD1
J: TRBJ2-2
size: -

CDR3: CASSPAASESSYNEQFF
DNA: TGTGCCAGCAGCCCGGCGGCTAGCGAGAGCTCCTACAATGAGCAGTTCTTC
V: TRBV5-4
D: -
J: TRBJ2-1
size: few

CDR3: CAISGTGEQFF
DNA: TGTGCCATCAGTGGAACGGGTGAGCAGTTCTTC
V: TRBV10-3
D: -
J: TRBJ2-1
size: few

CDR3: CASRGGGEFAYGYTF
DNA: TGTGCCAGTAGAGGGGGCGGGGAATTTGCCTATGGCTACACCTTC
V: TRBV19
D: TRBD1
J: TRBJ1-2
size: -

CDR3: CASSLNAGSLSYEQYF
DNA: TGTGCCAGCAGCTTGAATGCGGGGTCACTTTCCTACGAGCAGTACTTC
V: TRBV5-6
D: -
J: TRBJ2-7
size: few